The 22 T cell receptor beta chains below come from one sample, sequenced in a study of shared clonotypes between healthy human individuals. The data were produced by immunoSEQ multiplex PCR, yet TCRdb's version contains in-frame clones alone and is incomplete. The sample lists hundreds of thousands of clones, 77% occurring once. Sequencing was done on a sample of PBMCs. The receptors were gathered from a woman between 40 and 50 years old in good health. Some clones in this sample may be carry-over from other donors' samples.

This clone has only one observation. The V call is TRBV7-9, the J call TRBJ2-5; no clear D. V was cut by 3 bases and J by 4 bases, with 9 bases left in between. The CDR3 has 13 amino acids. Germline values: CDR1 SEHNR, CDR2 FQNEAQ (reference sequence). This CDR3 is CASSFRNLETQYF. The DNA for the CDR3 is TGTGCCAGCAGCTTCCGGAACCTAGAGACCCAGTACTTC.

This chain joins TRBV15 and TRBJ1-4, with 8 bases lining up with TRBD1. The CDR3 loop spans 15 amino acids. Per the germline V gene, CDR1 is LNHNV and CDR2 is YYDKDF (reference sequence). Trimming at V came to 0 bases and at J to 8 bases, leaving 5 bases not matched to a gene. CDR3 DNA sequence: TGTGCCACCAGCAGAGATCCAAGACAGGGGGAAAAACTGTTTTTT. This codes for CATSRDPRQGEKLFF.

In the case of this clone: Only one base separates this from a far larger clonotype, so it likely reflects a read error. This chain joins TRBV7-2 and TRBJ2-7; D is perhaps TRBD1 (6 bases). From germline, CDR1 is SGHTA and CDR2 FQGNSA. CDR3 size: 14 residues. Trimming took 4 bases from V and 1 from J, leaving 11 bases between them. The CDR3 sequence is CTSSSTGYSYEQYF. The CDR3 nucleotides read TGTACCAGCAGCTCCACAGGGTATTCCTACGAGCAGTACTTC.

In the case of this clone: This likely came from a read error, as a far larger clone is one base away. V and J are TRBV25-1 and TRBJ2-4; D might be TRBD1 (6 bases). The CDR3 covers 14 residues. CDR1 is MGHDK and CDR2 is SYGVNS in the germline V gene. The CDR3 nucleotides read TGTGCCAGCAGTCGGCAGGGGAGCAAAAACACTCAGTACTTC. Encoded protein: CASSRQGSKNTQYF.

This clone was counted once. This sequence joins TRBV4-1 and TRBJ2-1; 15 bases agree with TRBD2. After removal of 5 bases from V and 1 base from J, the junction contained 6 bases not matched to a gene. Germline V CDR1 and CDR2: MGHRA, YSYEKL. This CDR3 region has 18 residues. The CDR3 sequence is CASSRGLAGGVSYNEQFF. The CDR3 nucleotides are TGCGCCAGCAGCAGAGGACTAGCGGGAGGGGTTTCCTACAATGAGCAGTTCTTC.

This clone was found once. This sequence joins TRBV7-3 and TRBJ2-3, with D maybe TRBD1 (5 bases). Between the trimmed V and J ends, which lost 5 bases and 2 bases, there was a span of 5 bases. CDR3 length: 12 amino acids. Germline V CDR1 and CDR2: SGHTA, FQGTGA. The CDR3 reads CASSGATDTQYF. In nucleotides, the CDR3 is TGTGCCAGCAGCGGGGCCACAGATACGCAGTATTTT.

The J gene is TRBJ2-7, the V gene TRBV4-3, with 7 bases identical to TRBD2. This CDR3 has 16 amino acids. V shed 0 bases, J shed 2 bases, and the junction held 7 bases outside the gene matches. In germline, CDR1 is LGHNA, CDR2 YSLEER. The CDR3, as DNA: TGCGCCAGCAGCCAAGAGGCTAGCGGAGGGACCTACGAGCAGTACTTC. It specifies CASSQEASGGTYEQYF.

Comment on this clone: Distinct nucleotide sequences in the sample also encode this CDR3. The genes are TRBV5-4 and TRBJ2-1; 8 nucleotides line up with TRBD1. This CDR3 is 15 amino acids long. Trimming at V came to 4 bases and at J to 0 bases, leaving 3 bases not matched to a gene. The V gene's germline CDR1 is SGHNT and CDR2 YYREEE (reference sequence). CDR3 protein: CASSPTGDSYNEQFF. CDR3 DNA: TGTGCCAGCAGCCCGACAGGGGACTCCTACAATGAGCAGTTCTTC.

This clone appeared a few times. The chain has TRBV7-2 and TRBJ2-5; 14 nucleotides align to TRBD2. CDR3 length equals 17 residues. The germline V gene encodes CDR1 SGHTA and CDR2 FQGNSA. Trimming cost V 5 bases and J 11 bases; bases outside gene matches: 16. This chain's CDR3 is CASSLRARGLAGVEQYF. DNA for the CDR3: TGTGCCAGCAGCCTCCGAGCTCGGGGACTAGCGGGAGTAGAGCAGTACTTC.

As concerns this clone: This likely comes from a read error, as the CDR3 has no conserved phenylalanine or tryptophan at its end. No DNA is shown, since the ends of the CDR3 on it are uncertain; the CDR3 is the one TCRdb lists. The CDR3 here is CSVGAATQEL. This chain connects TRBV29-1 to TRBJ1-1. Germline CDR1 SQVTM, CDR2 ANQGSEA. The CDR3 adds up to 10 amino acids, both ends counted.

The V and J genes are TRBV6-5 and TRBJ1-1; D remains unclear. The CDR3 has 15 residues. The V gene's germline CDR1 is MNHEY and CDR2 SVGAGI. V lost 0 bases and J 2 bases, leaving 10 bases between the germline ends. In DNA form, the CDR3 reads TGTGCCAGCAGTTACTCGAAGTGGGGAAACACTGAAGCTTTCTTT. Protein: CASSYSKWGNTEAFF.

The chain carries TRBV9 and TRBJ2-7, with D possibly TRBD2 on 6 matching bases. V was cut by 4 bases and J by 2 bases, with 13 bases left in between. The V gene's germline CDR1 is SGDLS and CDR2 YYNGEE. There are 14 residues in the CDR3. CDR3 amino acids: CASSPGGPPYEQYF. The CDR3 DNA reads TGTGCCAGCAGCCCCGGGGGTCCCCCCTACGAGCAGTACTTC.

The rearrangement links TRBV19 to TRBJ2-1; 11 nucleotides line up with TRBD1. The CDR3 runs to 15 residues. The V gene end was trimmed by 1 base and the J gene end by 15 bases; junction bases not matched to a gene: 11. Looked up from germline, CDR1 is LNHDA and CDR2 is SQIVND (reference sequence). The CDR3 DNA follows: TGTGCCAGTAGTATAGGGGGACAGGGGGGCCACTCCCCGTTCTTC. The encoded protein is CASSIGGQGGHSPFF.

The CDR3: CASSPTGTNEQFF. In DNA, the CDR3 is TGCGCCAGCAGCCCGACAGGGACAAATGAGCAGTTCTTC. The chain recombines TRBV5-1 with TRBJ2-1; 7 bases map to TRBD1. The J segment lost 7 bases and the V segment lost 4 bases, leaving 5 bases of the junction unmatched. The CDR3 is 13 amino acids. Per germline, CDR1 SGHRS and CDR2 YFSETQ.

The rearrangement joins TRBV6-5 to TRBJ2-5, with 7 bases fitting TRBD1. This CDR3 contains 14 residues. The J segment lost 11 bases and the V segment lost 6 bases, leaving 15 bases of the junction unmatched. Germline CDR1 and CDR2: MNHEY and SVGAGI. The DNA of the CDR3 is TGTGCCAGCAGCAAAGGACAGGCCCCTTCCCGTCAGTACTTC. Translating it yields CASSKGQAPSRQYF.

The chain links TRBV5-6 to TRBJ1-4; the D is unclear. Germline values: CDR1 SGHDT, CDR2 YYEEEE. Trimming left V 0 bases short and J 8 bases short, with 14 bases between. This CDR3 has 15 residues. CDR3 residues: CASSLAATPVEKLFF. The CDR3 DNA reads TGTGCCAGCAGCTTGGCGGCCACACCTGTGGAAAAACTGTTTTTT.

The chain joins TRBV14 to TRBJ1-2, with D perhaps matching TRBD1 (5 bases). This CDR3 comprises 13 residues. The V gene's germline CDR1 is SGHDN and CDR2 FVKESK. Between the trimmed V and J ends, which lost 0 bases and 8 bases, there was a span of 10 bases. CDR3 in DNA: TGTGCCAGCAGCCAAGATCTGCAGGGCGGCTACACCTTC. Protein sequence: CASSQDLQGGYTF.

The chain recombines TRBV18 with TRBJ1-5; 8 bases match TRBD1. The CDR3 runs 16 residues. The germline CDR1 and CDR2 sequences are KGHSH and LQKENI. The ends lost 4 bases at V and 1 base at J; junction bases unmatched: 6. CDR3 in amino acids: CASSRMDRVSNQPQHF. The CDR3 DNA is TGTGCCAGCTCACGAATGGACAGGGTAAGCAATCAGCCCCAGCATTTT.

The chain uses TRBV19 and TRBJ1-2; no clear D gene. Per germline, CDR1 LNHDA and CDR2 SQIVND (reference sequence). The V and J ends lost 3 bases and 4 bases respectively, with 15 bases between them. CDR3 size: 15 residues. CDR3 residues: CASSMSYRTLYGYTF. For the CDR3, the DNA is TGTGCCAGTAGTATGTCCTACAGAACCCTCTATGGCTACACCTTC. Combining the CDR3 with reference TRBV19 and TRBJ1-2 gives the whole variable domain DGGITQSPKYLFRKEGQNVTLSCEQNLNHDAMYWYRQDPGQGLRLIYYSQIVNDFQKGDIAEGYSVSREKKESFPLTVTSAQKNPTAFYLCASSMSYRTLYGYTFGSGTRLTVV.

This clone is a singleton in its sample. The V call is TRBV18, the J call TRBJ1-2; D may be TRBD1 (5 bases). The CDR3 totals 16 residues. V was shortened by 5 bases and J by 6 bases, with 22 bases between the two germline ends. Germline values: CDR1 KGHSH, CDR2 LQKENI. CDR3 amino acids: CASSFLLDTSSDGYTF. The CDR3, as DNA: TGTGCCAGCTCATTTCTCCTGGACACCTCCTCCGATGGCTACACCTTC.

Worth noting for this clone: A much bigger clone sits one base away, suggesting this may be a read error. The rearrangement joins TRBV7-3 to TRBJ1-1; D gene ambiguous. CDR3 length equals 14 residues. CDR1 and CDR2 (germline): SGHTA, FQGTGA. DNA for the CDR3: TGTGCCAGCAGCTTAATAGCCGGTGACACTGAAACTTTCTTT. This encodes CASSLIAGDTETFF.

CDR3 sequence (DNA): TGTGCCAGCAGTTTTCAAGAACACTTCTCTGGAAACACCATATATTTT. Translation gives CASSFQEHFSGNTIYF. This chain links TRBV28 with TRBJ1-3, with no clear D. CDR1 MDHEN and CDR2 SYDVKM come from the germline V gene. V dropped 3 bases and J dropped 0 bases, with 12 bases sitting between them. This CDR3 region has 16 residues.